The clone carrying this T cell receptor beta chain was observed many times. Its cognate antigen is unknown. For a library built for alpha chains, this beta chain is a stray read; little rests on its size. V was shortened by 3 bases and J by 11 bases, with 13 bases between the two germline ends. Germline values: CDR1 SGHTA, CDR2 FQGNSA. The length of the CDR3 is 12 residues. The source of the sample is a study of spatial heterogeneity in lung cancer. Study-level points and caveats: Tumor mutation counts were tracked by expanded intratumoral alpha and beta TCR counts.

Time point described: sample taken at primary tumor resection. Patients with untreated early-stage non-small cell lung cancer, numbering more than 55, were the donors. Sequencing was performed on whole RNA extracted from tumor and nontumor lung tissue, or from frozen PBMC, and the material was left unsorted. The presence of a unique molecular identifier marked each TCR cDNA molecule. From the 5' RACE reads, TCRdb called clonotypes with MiXCR, one entry per CDR3 protein. The table shows around 20,000 distinct CDR3 sequences, with about 6.1% occurring only once. This rearrangement joins TRBV7-2 to TRBJ1-1, with TRBD1 as a possible D gene (5 bases). This sequence was found in a female donor with early-stage non-small cell lung cancer. The sample here was lung tumor tissue, taken at surgery. This chain's CDR3 is CASSLGRWGAFF. DNA for the CDR3: TGTGCCAGCAGCTTGGGCAGGTGGGGGGCTTTCTTT.